The 9 T cell receptor beta chains reported below all come from one sample, sequenced in a study of T cell changes during pregnancy in multiple sclerosis. The assay was immunoSEQ multiplex PCR, and TCRdb's table has in-frame clones only and misses some. Of approximately 46,000 clones in the sample, around 89% are singletons; the top ten hold over 1%. This material consisted of CD4+ T cells from peripheral blood mononuclear cells, taken after pregnancy. The receptors were sampled from a female donor with multiple sclerosis, enrolled in a pregnancy study.

The V and J genes are TRBV19 and TRBJ1-5; a weak D match, TRBD1 (6 bases). The CDR3 extends over 14 amino acids. Per germline, CDR1 LNHDA and CDR2 SQIVND (reference sequence). Trimming shortened V by 3 bases and J by 3 bases, and 9 bases separated the two germline ends. For the CDR3, the DNA is TGTGCCAGTAGTATCGCAGGGGCCAATCAGCCCCAGCATTTT. Its protein is CASSIAGANQPQHF.

This clone appeared once. The V gene is TRBV4-1, the J gene TRBJ2-3; D not resolved. The CDR3 is made up of 18 amino acids. Trimming removed 0 bases at V and 1 base at J, with 17 bases between. Germline V gene sequence: CDR1 MGHRA, CDR2 YSYEKL. The CDR3: CASSQDPVLSPGTDTQYF. CDR3 nucleotide sequence: TGCGCCAGCAGCCAAGATCCTGTCCTGAGCCCTGGCACAGATACGCAGTATTTT.

The gene calls are TRBV6-1 and TRBJ2-2; TRBD1 matches 9 bases. The trim removed 4 bases at V and 6 bases at J, leaving 15 bases unmatched. CDR3 size: 18 residues. CDR1 is MNHNS, CDR2 SASEGT, per germline. CDR3 nucleotides: TGTGCCAGCAGTGTCCCGGGACAGGGACCTCTCTACCCCGGGGAGCTGTTTTTT. Encoded protein: CASSVPGQGPLYPGELFF.

The chain uses TRBV6-1 and TRBJ2-7; D perhaps matches TRBD2 (6 bases). The CDR3 has 14 residues. In germline, CDR1 is MNHNS, CDR2 SASEGT. The V gene lost 5 bases and the J gene lost 1 base, with 12 bases spanning the gap. This CDR3 reads CASSPGTRSYEQYF. In DNA form, the CDR3 reads TGTGCCAGCAGTCCAGGGACTCGATCCTACGAGCAGTACTTC.

The CDR3: CASSPGTGGGTDTQYF. DNA of the CDR3: TGTGCCAGCAGCCCCGGGACCGGGGGAGGCACAGATACGCAGTATTTT. The chain recombines TRBV5-4 with TRBJ2-3; D might be TRBD2 (6 bases). V was shortened by 4 bases and J by 1 base, with 16 bases between the two germline ends. This CDR3 region has 16 residues. The germline gives CDR1 SGHNT, CDR2 YYREEE (reference sequence).

A single count supports this clone. The chain carries TRBV5-1 and TRBJ2-5; D might be TRBD2 (9 bases). CDR1 is SGHRS, CDR2 YFSETQ, per germline. The V end lost 0 bases, the J end lost 4 bases, and 31 bases lay between the germline ends. The CDR3 loop spans 21 amino acids. CDR3 amino acids: CASSLDTGGTFAGGPGETQYF. The CDR3 DNA reads as TGCGCCAGCAGCTTGGACACAGGGGGAACCTTCGCGGGAGGGCCGGGAGAGACCCAGTACTTC.

This clone has just one count. The chain carries TRBV2 and TRBJ2-2; TRBD2 aligns across 10 bases. The V gene's germline CDR1 is SNHLY and CDR2 FYNNEI. The J segment lost 5 bases and the V segment lost 8 bases, leaving 8 bases of the junction unmatched. The CDR3 totals 15 residues. The CDR3 sequence: CASGASGSETGELFF. CDR3 sequence (DNA): TGTGCCAGCGGGGCTAGCGGGAGTGAAACCGGGGAGCTGTTTTTT.

This chain links TRBV30 with TRBJ1-3; D may be TRBD1 (5 bases). This CDR3 has 15 residues. Germline V gene lookup returns CDR1 GTSNPN and CDR2 SVGIG (reference sequence). V lost 1 base and J lost 2, with 12 bases in between. The CDR3 sequence: CAWSEGKFTGNTIYF. CDR3 bases: TGTGCCTGGAGTGAGGGGAAATTCACTGGAAACACCATATATTTT.

The chain links TRBV7-9 to TRBJ2-7; D possibly corresponds to TRBD2 (7 bases). Germline CDR1 reads SEHNR; CDR2 reads FQNEAQ (reference sequence). Trimming removed 5 bases from V and 3 bases from J, with 17 bases in between. This CDR3 is 15 amino acids long. The CDR3 sequence: CASSLHGGLVYEQYF. CDR3 DNA sequence: TGTGCCAGCAGCCTACACGGGGGGCTAGTCTACGAGCAGTACTTC.